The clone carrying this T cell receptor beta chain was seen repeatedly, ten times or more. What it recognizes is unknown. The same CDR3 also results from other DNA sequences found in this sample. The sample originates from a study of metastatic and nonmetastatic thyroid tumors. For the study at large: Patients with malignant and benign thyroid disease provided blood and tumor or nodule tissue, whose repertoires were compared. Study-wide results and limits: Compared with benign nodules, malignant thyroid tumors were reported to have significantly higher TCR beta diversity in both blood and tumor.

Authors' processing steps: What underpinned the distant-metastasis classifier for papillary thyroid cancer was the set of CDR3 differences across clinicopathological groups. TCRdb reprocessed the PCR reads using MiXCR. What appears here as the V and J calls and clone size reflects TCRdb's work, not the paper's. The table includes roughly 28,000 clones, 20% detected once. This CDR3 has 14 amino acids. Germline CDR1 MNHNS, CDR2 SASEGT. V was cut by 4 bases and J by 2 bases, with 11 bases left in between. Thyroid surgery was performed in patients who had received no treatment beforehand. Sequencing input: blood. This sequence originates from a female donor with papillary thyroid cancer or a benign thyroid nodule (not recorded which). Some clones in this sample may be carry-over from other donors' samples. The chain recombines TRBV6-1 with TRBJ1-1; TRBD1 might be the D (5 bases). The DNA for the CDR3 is TGTGCCAGCAGTGTGGCAGGGCCAAACACTGAAGCTTTCTTT. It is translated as CASSVAGPNTEAFF.